The rows below give T cell receptor beta chains drawn from one sample of a study of OX40 agonist ivuxolimab in advanced cancers. Some clones are missing from TCRdb's copy, which holds only in-frame ones; the method was immunoSEQ multiplex PCR. The sample holds 75,000 to 90,000 clones, roughly 92% seen once. The material was CD4+ or CD8+ T cells sorted from blood, obtained in a trial of the OX40 agonist ivuxolimab. The origin of the receptors is an adult with an advanced solid tumor such as melanoma, head and neck, liver or kidney cancer. CDR3s include the opening cysteine and the closing phenylalanine or tryptophan. Each record gives: V gene, J gene, CDR3 protein.

v_call: TRBV27
j_call: TRBJ2-2
cdr3_aa: CASRKLRDRGIGELFF

v_call: TRBV6-5
j_call: TRBJ2-7
cdr3_aa: CASISAQGRHEQYF

v_call: TRBV5-1
j_call: TRBJ1-1
cdr3_aa: CASSLGRLGPNTEAFF

v_call: TRBV2
j_call: TRBJ2-5
cdr3_aa: CASRLGTSGDLRQETQYF

v_call: TRBV2
j_call: TRBJ1-1
cdr3_aa: CASRQGRNEAFF

v_call: TRBV30
j_call: TRBJ1-2
cdr3_aa: CAWSTAGGNGGYTF

v_call: TRBV19
j_call: TRBJ1-1
cdr3_aa: CASEKRGAAEAFF

v_call: TRBV28
j_call: TRBJ2-1
cdr3_aa: CASSKARLAAYNEQFF

v_call: TRBV9
j_call: TRBJ2-1
cdr3_aa: CASDDLSSYNEQFF

v_call: TRBV2
j_call: TRBJ1-1
cdr3_aa: CASNRVGYSEAFF